This is a list of T cell receptor beta chains from one sample in a study of Graves' ophthalmopathy and Graves' hyperthyroidism. TCRdb passed the multiplex PCR reads through MiXCR, listing each CDR3 protein once. The sample yields around 1,200,000 distinct CDR3 sequences, less than 45% seen once. The source material was peripheral blood or thyroid tissue (not recorded which). The receptor set was obtained from an adult man with Graves' hyperthyroidism. Both conserved end residues are part of each CDR3. Each record gives: V gene, CDR3 length, clone size, J gene, D gene, CDR3 protein, CDR3 DNA. D genes are given only for firm matches. Rows give clone size only sometimes, using once, few, many, or a class for an expanded clone.

v_gene: TRBV29-1
len: 11
abundance: .
j_gene: TRBJ1-2
d_gene: TRBD1
CDR3aa: CSFRDSRGYTF
CDR3nt: TGCAGTTTCAGGGACAGCCGGGGCTACACCTTC

v_gene: TRBV7-2
len: 15
abundance: .
j_gene: TRBJ1-2
d_gene: .
CDR3aa: CASSQSQGLGYGYTF
CDR3nt: TGTGCCAGCAGCCAAAGCCAGGGGCTGGGCTATGGCTACACCTTC

v_gene: TRBV20-1
len: 14
abundance: .
j_gene: TRBJ1-1
d_gene: TRBD1
CDR3aa: CSASEGAVNTEAFF
CDR3nt: TGCAGTGCTAGCGAGGGGGCCGTAAACACTGAAGCTTTCTTT

v_gene: TRBV11-2
len: 16
abundance: once
j_gene: TRBJ2-7
d_gene: TRBD2
CDR3aa: CASSFDWAGGPIEQYF
CDR3nt: TGTGCCAGCAGCTTCGATTGGGCGGGAGGGCCCATCGAGCAGTACTTC

v_gene: TRBV19
len: 14
abundance: .
j_gene: TRBJ2-7
d_gene: TRBD1
CDR3aa: CASSNYRGQGEQYF
CDR3nt: TGTGCCAGTAGTAACTACAGGGGGCAGGGCGAGCAGTACTTC

v_gene: TRBV7-8
len: 15
abundance: many
j_gene: TRBJ1-1
d_gene: .
CDR3aa: CASSLGTGGKTEAFF
CDR3nt: TGTGCCAGCAGCTTAGGTACAGGTGGGAAAACTGAAGCTTTCTTT

v_gene: TRBV5-6
len: 16
abundance: .
j_gene: TRBJ1-1
d_gene: .
CDR3aa: CASSQEAGEGDAEAFF
CDR3nt: TGTGCCAGCAGCCAAGAAGCAGGGGAGGGGGACGCTGAAGCTTTCTTT

v_gene: TRBV15
len: 20
abundance: many
j_gene: TRBJ1-1
d_gene: TRBD1
CDR3aa: CATSREGRTQRQGGNTEAFF
CDR3nt: TGTGCCACCAGCAGAGAGGGGAGGACCCAAAGACAGGGGGGGAACACTGAAGCTTTCTTT

v_gene: TRBV7-3
len: 17
abundance: .
j_gene: TRBJ2-5
d_gene: TRBD1
CDR3aa: CASPPLRGTGLQETQYF
CDR3nt: TGTGCCAGCCCCCCTTTACGCGGGACAGGGCTACAAGAGACCCAGTACTTC

v_gene: TRBV5-1
len: 13
abundance: many
j_gene: TRBJ1-1
d_gene: .
CDR3aa: CASRLGVNTEAFF
CDR3nt: TGCGCCAGCAGGTTGGGGGTGAACACTGAAGCTTTCTTT

v_gene: TRBV15
len: 17
abundance: many
j_gene: TRBJ1-6
d_gene: .
CDR3aa: CATSRYPRVFRQSPLHF
CDR3nt: TGTGCCACCAGCAGATATCCCCGGGTCTTCCGACAGTCACCCCTCCACTTT

v_gene: TRBV29-1
len: 13
abundance: .
j_gene: TRBJ1-1
d_gene: TRBD1
CDR3aa: CSVARDSHTEAFF
CDR3nt: TGCAGCGTTGCCCGGGACAGCCACACTGAAGCTTTCTTT

v_gene: TRBV29-1
len: 14
abundance: many
j_gene: TRBJ1-2
d_gene: TRBD1
CDR3aa: CSVSPTGGNYGYTF
CDR3nt: TGCAGCGTTTCCCCGACAGGGGGGAACTATGGCTACACCTTC

v_gene: TRBV24-1
len: 16
abundance: many
j_gene: TRBJ2-7
d_gene: TRBD2
CDR3aa: CATSDPSGSDSYEQYF
CDR3nt: TGTGCCACCAGTGACCCCAGCGGGAGTGACTCCTACGAGCAGTACTTC

v_gene: TRBV7-9
len: 14
abundance: many
j_gene: TRBJ1-2
d_gene: .
CDR3aa: CASSPHFSNYGYTF
CDR3nt: TGTGCCAGCAGCCCCCATTTTTCTAACTATGGCTACACCTTC

v_gene: TRBV6-6
len: 13
abundance: .
j_gene: TRBJ1-1
d_gene: .
CDR3aa: CASSPEGGPEAFF
CDR3nt: TGTGCCAGCAGTCCAGAAGGGGGGCCTGAAGCTTTCTTT

v_gene: TRBV7-2
len: 15
abundance: .
j_gene: TRBJ1-1
d_gene: .
CDR3aa: CASSLGPAVNTEAFF
CDR3nt: TGTGCCAGCAGCTTAGGTCCGGCCGTGAACACTGAAGCTTTCTTT

v_gene: TRBV7-2
len: 20
abundance: .
j_gene: TRBJ1-6
d_gene: TRBD1
CDR3aa: CASSLVEFSRDSSYNSPLHF
CDR3nt: TGTGCCAGCAGCTTAGTCGAGTTCTCCAGGGACAGCTCCTATAATTCACCCCTCCACTTT

v_gene: TRBV27
len: 13
abundance: few
j_gene: TRBJ2-5
d_gene: .
CDR3aa: CASKEEGLGTQYF
CDR3nt: TGTGCCAGCAAAGAGGAGGGGTTGGGGACCCAGTACTTC

v_gene: TRBV19
len: 13
abundance: .
j_gene: TRBJ2-2
d_gene: .
CDR3aa: CASSPYRAGELFF
CDR3nt: TGTGCCAGTAGTCCATACAGGGCCGGGGAGCTGTTTTTT

v_gene: TRBV2
len: 15
abundance: few
j_gene: TRBJ2-5
d_gene: TRBD1
CDR3aa: CASTVTGVREETQYF
CDR3nt: TGTGCCAGCACCGTGACAGGGGTCCGCGAGGAGACCCAGTACTTC

v_gene: TRBV19
len: 15
abundance: few
j_gene: TRBJ2-7
d_gene: .
CDR3aa: CASSISHSRGHEQYF
CDR3nt: TGTGCCAGTAGTATATCCCACAGCCGTGGGCACGAGCAGTACTTC

v_gene: TRBV2
len: 16
abundance: .
j_gene: TRBJ2-6
d_gene: .
CDR3aa: CASSEQGISGANVLTF
CDR3nt: TGTGCCAGCAGTGAACAGGGTATCTCTGGGGCCAACGTCCTGACTTTC

v_gene: TRBV12-5
len: 16
abundance: few
j_gene: TRBJ1-1
d_gene: .
CDR3aa: CASGLAIRGSHTEAFF
CDR3nt: TGTGCTAGTGGTTTGGCAATCCGGGGTAGCCACACTGAAGCTTTCTTT

v_gene: TRBV11-1
len: 16
abundance: .
j_gene: TRBJ2-5
d_gene: TRBD2
CDR3aa: CASTLRTSGLGETQYF
CDR3nt: TGTGCCAGCACCTTACGTACTAGCGGTCTGGGAGAGACCCAGTACTTC

v_gene: TRBV29-1
len: 12
abundance: many
j_gene: TRBJ1-1
d_gene: .
CDR3aa: CSVDEGSAEAFF
CDR3nt: TGCAGCGTTGACGAGGGAAGCGCTGAAGCTTTCTTT

v_gene: TRBV19
len: 13
abundance: many
j_gene: TRBJ2-5
d_gene: TRBD1
CDR3aa: CASMTGGERTQYF
CDR3nt: TGTGCCAGCATGACAGGGGGCGAACGGACCCAGTACTTC

v_gene: TRBV15
len: 15
abundance: many
j_gene: TRBJ2-7
d_gene: .
CDR3aa: CATSREAVGSYEQYF
CDR3nt: TGTGCCACCAGCAGAGAGGCTGTGGGTAGTTACGAGCAGTACTTC

v_gene: TRBV9
len: 14
abundance: few
j_gene: TRBJ1-1
d_gene: .
CDR3aa: CASSSPTGPTEAFF
CDR3nt: TGTGCCAGCAGCAGCCCGACAGGCCCCACTGAAGCTTTCTTT

v_gene: TRBV7-8
len: 15
abundance: .
j_gene: TRBJ1-6
d_gene: .
CDR3aa: CASRSGSAYNSPLHF
CDR3nt: TGTGCCAGCAGGTCTGGGAGCGCCTATAATTCACCCCTCCACTTT

v_gene: TRBV20-1
len: 12
abundance: .
j_gene: TRBJ2-7
d_gene: .
CDR3aa: CSASTGRPEQYF
CDR3nt: TGCAGTGCTTCCACAGGGAGGCCCGAGCAGTACTTC

v_gene: TRBV4-2
len: 12
abundance: many
j_gene: TRBJ1-1
d_gene: .
CDR3aa: CASSQDSNEAFF
CDR3nt: TGTGCCAGCAGCCAAGACTCGAATGAAGCTTTCTTT

v_gene: TRBV12-3/TRBV12-4
len: 15
abundance: .
j_gene: TRBJ2-5
d_gene: TRBD1
CDR3aa: CASRADRGVQETQYF
CDR3nt: TGTGCCAGCCGTGCGGACAGGGGAGTCCAAGAGACCCAGTACTTC

v_gene: TRBV12-3/TRBV12-4
len: 13
abundance: few
j_gene: TRBJ1-3
d_gene: .
CDR3aa: CANAQGSGNTIYF
CDR3nt: TGTGCCAATGCCCAGGGTTCTGGAAACACCATATATTTT

v_gene: TRBV6-5
len: 14
abundance: .
j_gene: TRBJ1-3
d_gene: .
CDR3aa: CASSAQVRGNTIYF
CDR3nt: TGTGCCAGCAGTGCACAGGTCCGCGGAAACACCATATATTTT

v_gene: TRBV7-2
len: 13
abundance: many
j_gene: TRBJ2-7
d_gene: TRBD2
CDR3aa: CASSSREGYEQYF
CDR3nt: TGTGCCAGCAGCTCGCGGGAGGGCTACGAGCAGTACTTC